This T cell receptor beta chain was found in a study of T cells after yellow fever vaccination. TCRdb reprocessed the 5' RACE reads with MiXCR, giving one entry per CDR3 protein. Counted here are roughly 68,000 distinct CDR3 sequences, approximately 6.1% occurring once; the ten biggest clones make up about 40%. Broader study findings: Abundant bulk-population clonotypes could contaminate the FACS-sorted repertoires.

This clonotype was seen repeatedly, ten times or more. Its antigen is still unknown. CDR3 length: 15 residues. The V gene's germline CDR1 is LGHDT and CDR2 YNNKEL (reference sequence). V lost 5 bases and J 0 bases, leaving 12 bases between the germline ends. This sequence was found in a man aged 18 to 30 who received the YFV17D yellow fever vaccine. The source was CD8+ T cells sorted from PBMCs, collected approximately 47 days after the first yellow fever vaccination. This chain links TRBV3-1 with TRBJ2-3; D gene ambiguous. In DNA, the CDR3 is TGTGCCAGCAGCGAGACTTTTTCTAGCACAGATACGCAGTATTTT. Protein product: CASSETFSSTDTQYF.